These T cell receptor beta chains were read from a single sample in a study of blood T cells in healthy people across ages. One entry per CDR3 protein results from TCRdb running MiXCR on the 5' RACE reads. This sample has some 1.5 million distinct CDR3 sequences, with approximately 43% found just once. Sequencing used blood. These receptors originate from a woman between 18 and 29 years old in good health. Each CDR3 is given with its conserved first and last residue. Clone size, where shown, is once, few, many, or a class for clones that have expanded.

cdr3_aa: CPSGRNASLNQETQFF; clone_size: NA; cdr3_length: 16; j_call: NA; v_call: TRBV29-1
cdr3_aa: CASSLGQSSTDTQYF; clone_size: few; cdr3_length: 15; j_call: TRBJ2-3; v_call: TRBV7-2
cdr3_aa: CASGRTSSYNEQFF; clone_size: NA; cdr3_length: 14; j_call: TRBJ2-1; v_call: TRBV6-2/TRBV6-3
cdr3_aa: CASSATGGATDTQYF; clone_size: NA; cdr3_length: 15; j_call: TRBJ2-3; v_call: TRBV6-2/TRBV6-3
cdr3_aa: CSAKKDSTDTQYF; clone_size: few; cdr3_length: 13; j_call: TRBJ2-3; v_call: TRBV20-1
cdr3_aa: CASSQDKTSGNEETQYF; clone_size: few; cdr3_length: 17; j_call: TRBJ2-5; v_call: TRBV3-1
cdr3_aa: CASSLASGLIDEQFF; clone_size: NA; cdr3_length: 15; j_call: TRBJ2-1; v_call: TRBV5-1
cdr3_aa: CASSLGTSLYEQYF; clone_size: few; cdr3_length: 14; j_call: TRBJ2-7; v_call: TRBV28
cdr3_aa: CASSLLSFSGPGEQFF; clone_size: few; cdr3_length: 16; j_call: TRBJ2-1; v_call: TRBV28
cdr3_aa: CASSYQGRTTDTQYF; clone_size: NA; cdr3_length: 15; j_call: TRBJ2-3; v_call: TRBV6-2/TRBV6-3
cdr3_aa: CASTLTSGASYEQYF; clone_size: NA; cdr3_length: 15; j_call: TRBJ2-7; v_call: TRBV28
cdr3_aa: CASSQVGQNSNQPQHF; clone_size: NA; cdr3_length: 16; j_call: TRBJ1-5; v_call: TRBV4-1
cdr3_aa: CASSVQGLNTGELFF; clone_size: NA; cdr3_length: 15; j_call: TRBJ2-2; v_call: TRBV10-1
cdr3_aa: CAISDGLLAYEQYF; clone_size: NA; cdr3_length: 14; j_call: TRBJ2-7; v_call: TRBV10-3
cdr3_aa: CASSPSPGGSPSYNEQYF; clone_size: NA; cdr3_length: 18; j_call: TRBJ2-7; v_call: TRBV7-9
cdr3_aa: CASSPSGAQGEKLFF; clone_size: NA; cdr3_length: 15; j_call: TRBJ1-4; v_call: TRBV7-2
cdr3_aa: CASQAGVSYNEQYF; clone_size: NA; cdr3_length: 14; j_call: NA; v_call: TRBV2
cdr3_aa: CASSLGASAKYNEQFF; clone_size: NA; cdr3_length: 16; j_call: TRBJ2-1; v_call: TRBV7-2
cdr3_aa: CSTTDGSEAFF; clone_size: once; cdr3_length: 11; j_call: TRBJ1-1; v_call: TRBV20-1
cdr3_aa: CSVRTVHSGSLYEQYF; clone_size: few; cdr3_length: 16; j_call: TRBJ2-7; v_call: TRBV29-1
cdr3_aa: CASSHIAGDYNEQFF; clone_size: NA; cdr3_length: 15; j_call: TRBJ2-1; v_call: TRBV4-3
cdr3_aa: CASMRQGARDTQYF; clone_size: NA; cdr3_length: 14; j_call: TRBJ2-3; v_call: TRBV27
cdr3_aa: CAISVGTGDGYTF; clone_size: NA; cdr3_length: 13; j_call: TRBJ1-2; v_call: TRBV10-3
cdr3_aa: CASSLPRAGDSTDTQYF; clone_size: few; cdr3_length: 17; j_call: TRBJ2-3; v_call: TRBV11-1
cdr3_aa: CATSRDITDEKLFF; clone_size: NA; cdr3_length: 14; j_call: TRBJ1-4; v_call: TRBV15
cdr3_aa: CASSQLAGDASRGEQYF; clone_size: NA; cdr3_length: 17; j_call: TRBJ2-5; v_call: TRBV4-1
cdr3_aa: CASSRTSIGYEQYF; clone_size: NA; cdr3_length: 14; j_call: TRBJ2-7; v_call: TRBV7-2
cdr3_aa: CASSQFPGIDEKLFF; clone_size: NA; cdr3_length: 15; j_call: TRBJ1-4; v_call: TRBV4-3
cdr3_aa: CASSPLAVEQYF; clone_size: NA; cdr3_length: 12; j_call: TRBJ2-5; v_call: TRBV7-9
cdr3_aa: CASSDLGFTDTQYF; clone_size: NA; cdr3_length: 14; j_call: TRBJ2-3; v_call: TRBV10-2
cdr3_aa: CASSLRDVDTQYF; clone_size: few; cdr3_length: 13; j_call: TRBJ2-3; v_call: TRBV13
cdr3_aa: CGATGTESYEQYF; clone_size: NA; cdr3_length: 13; j_call: TRBJ2-7; v_call: TRBV20-1
cdr3_aa: CASSFVTGGYCEQFF; clone_size: NA; cdr3_length: 15; j_call: TRBJ2-1; v_call: TRBV7-9
cdr3_aa: CASSSRGGDTQYF; clone_size: few; cdr3_length: 13; j_call: TRBJ2-3; v_call: TRBV19
cdr3_aa: CSAEGPAVNEKLFF; clone_size: NA; cdr3_length: 14; j_call: TRBJ1-4; v_call: TRBV20-1
cdr3_aa: CASSVRDLSNEQYF; clone_size: NA; cdr3_length: 14; j_call: TRBJ2-7; v_call: TRBV5-8
cdr3_aa: CASSLGAGASYNEQYF; clone_size: NA; cdr3_length: 16; j_call: TRBJ2-7; v_call: TRBV5-1
cdr3_aa: CASRRHRERYEQYF; clone_size: few; cdr3_length: 14; j_call: TRBJ2-7; v_call: TRBV6-5
cdr3_aa: CASVAGSAGQETQYF; clone_size: NA; cdr3_length: 15; j_call: TRBJ2-5; v_call: TRBV28
cdr3_aa: CASSQESVSVLGVADSPLHF; clone_size: once; cdr3_length: 20; j_call: TRBJ1-6; v_call: TRBV4-3
cdr3_aa: CASSFGVNEQYF; clone_size: many; cdr3_length: 12; j_call: TRBJ2-7; v_call: TRBV12-3/TRBV12-4
cdr3_aa: CASSLAGLAGVGVEQFF; clone_size: once; cdr3_length: 17; j_call: TRBJ2-1; v_call: TRBV5-5
cdr3_aa: CASSKGQGVETQYF; clone_size: few; cdr3_length: 14; j_call: TRBJ2-5; v_call: TRBV25-1
cdr3_aa: CASSPFARTDTQYF; clone_size: NA; cdr3_length: 14; j_call: TRBJ2-3; v_call: TRBV11-2
cdr3_aa: CASSLLPDGPFDEQYF; clone_size: NA; cdr3_length: 16; j_call: TRBJ2-7; v_call: TRBV6-6
cdr3_aa: CSVAPRLEGYTF; clone_size: many; cdr3_length: 12; j_call: TRBJ1-2; v_call: TRBV29-1
cdr3_aa: CASSSPGTGLYEQYF; clone_size: few; cdr3_length: 15; j_call: TRBJ2-7; v_call: TRBV5-5
cdr3_aa: CASSIGRSNQPQHF; clone_size: few; cdr3_length: 14; j_call: TRBJ1-5; v_call: TRBV2
cdr3_aa: CASSYGTEQETQYF; clone_size: NA; cdr3_length: 14; j_call: TRBJ2-5; v_call: TRBV6-2/TRBV6-3
cdr3_aa: CASSYSGTIATGELFF; clone_size: NA; cdr3_length: 16; j_call: TRBJ2-2; v_call: TRBV6-2/TRBV6-3